This T cell receptor (beta chain) is drawn from a study of identical twins. The authors used template switching to add a universal primer site and gave cDNA unique molecular identifiers. TCRdb fed the 5' RACE reads into MiXCR, producing one record per CDR3 protein. The data contain around 500,000 distinct CDR3 sequences, approximately 15% of them singletons. To note about this clonotype: Its antigen is still unknown.

The study's findings and limits: The study found excess low generation probability among twin-shared out-of-frame alpha sequences. Cross-sectional statistics underpinned the conclusions; the same donors were not followed.

These records were also assigned to another study, of yellow fever vaccine responses in identical twins.

This TCR was sampled from a woman under 30 in good health. Source material: CD4+ T cells sorted from blood.

The CDR3 sequence is CASSFAGDNEQFF. The CDR3 coding sequence is TGTGCCAGCAGTTTTGCAGGAGACAATGAGCAGTTCTTC. This chain joins TRBV28 and TRBJ2-1; no definite D call. Trimming stripped 3 bases from V and 5 bases from J, with 8 bases between. The CDR3 has 13 amino acids. Germline loops: CDR1 MDHEN, CDR2 SYDVKM.